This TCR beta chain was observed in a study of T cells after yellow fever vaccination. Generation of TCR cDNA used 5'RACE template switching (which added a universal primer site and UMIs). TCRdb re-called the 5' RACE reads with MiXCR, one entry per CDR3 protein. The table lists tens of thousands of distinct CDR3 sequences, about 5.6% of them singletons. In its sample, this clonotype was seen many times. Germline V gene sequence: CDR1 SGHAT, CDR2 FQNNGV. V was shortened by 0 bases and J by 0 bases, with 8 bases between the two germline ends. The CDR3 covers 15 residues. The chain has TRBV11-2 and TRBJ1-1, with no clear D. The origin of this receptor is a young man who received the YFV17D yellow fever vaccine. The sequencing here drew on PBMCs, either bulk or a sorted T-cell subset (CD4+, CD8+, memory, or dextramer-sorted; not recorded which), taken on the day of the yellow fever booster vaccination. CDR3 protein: CASSLDRGLNTEAFF. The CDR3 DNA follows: TGTGCCAGCAGCTTAGATCGGGGATTGAACACTGAAGCTTTCTTT.